This T cell receptor (beta chain) originates from a study of tumor and adjacent non-tumor tissue in lung cancer. Study in general: Patients were aged about 30 to 76, 10 men and 4 to 6 women, stage I to III.

A modified ARM-PCR protocol with three rounds of nested PCR amplified TCRbeta. TCRdb re-called the multiplex PCR reads through MiXCR, storing one row per CDR3 protein. The data contain some 73,000 distinct CDR3 sequences, roughly 80% of them seen just once; the ten biggest clones take up about 51%. The template was RNA from unsorted bulk tissue. The normal lung tissue was taken more than 3 cm from the tumor edge. Newly diagnosed lung cancer patients had thoracic surgery in China, August–November 2014, without prior chemotherapy. There are 14 residues in the CDR3. Germline-derived CDR1 and CDR2 are SGHNT and YENEEA. As concerns this clonotype: The conserved final phenylalanine or tryptophan is absent from the CDR3, which likely points to a read error.

The sample comprised distant non-tumor lung tissue. This chain links TRBV11-3 with TRBJ1-1; D gene uncertain. This TCR came from a man between 60 and 75 years old with non-small cell lung cancer. The DNA for the CDR3 is TGTGACAGCAGTTTGCACGGACGGCAGACTGAAGCTTTCTTA. It translates to CDSSLHGRQTEAFL.